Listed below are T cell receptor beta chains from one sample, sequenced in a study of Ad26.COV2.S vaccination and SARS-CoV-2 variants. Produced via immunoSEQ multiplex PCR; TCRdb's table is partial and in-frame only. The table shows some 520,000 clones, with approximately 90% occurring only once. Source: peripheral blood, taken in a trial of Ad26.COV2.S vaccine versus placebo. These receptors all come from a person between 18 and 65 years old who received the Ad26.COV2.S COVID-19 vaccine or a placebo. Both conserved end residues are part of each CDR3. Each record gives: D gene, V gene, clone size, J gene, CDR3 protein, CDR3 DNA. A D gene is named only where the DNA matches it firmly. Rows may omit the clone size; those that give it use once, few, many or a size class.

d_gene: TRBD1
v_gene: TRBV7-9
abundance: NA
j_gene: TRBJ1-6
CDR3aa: CASSLSGQGNNSPLHF
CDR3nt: TGTGCCAGCAGCTTATCGGGACAGGGAAATAATTCACCCCTCCACTTT

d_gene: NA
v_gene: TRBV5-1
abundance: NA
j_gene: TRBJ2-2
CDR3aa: CASSSSPPSVGELFF
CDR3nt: TGCGCCAGCAGCTCCTCCCCCCCTAGCGTCGGGGAGCTGTTTTTT

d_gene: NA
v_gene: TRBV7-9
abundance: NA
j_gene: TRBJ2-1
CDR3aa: CASSSVGGVNNEQFF
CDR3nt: TGTGCCAGCAGCTCGGTGGGTGGGGTTAACAATGAGCAGTTCTTC

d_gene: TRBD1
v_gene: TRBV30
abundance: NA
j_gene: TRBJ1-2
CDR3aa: CAWRQDRNYGYTF
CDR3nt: TGTGCCTGGAGACAGGACAGGAACTATGGCTACACCTTC

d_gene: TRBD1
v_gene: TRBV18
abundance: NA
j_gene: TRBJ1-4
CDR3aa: CASSRDRDSEKLFF
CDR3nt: TGTGCCAGCTCACGGGACAGGGACAGCGAAAAACTGTTTTTT

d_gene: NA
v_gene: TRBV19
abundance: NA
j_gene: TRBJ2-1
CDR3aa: CASSTRDLFNEQFF
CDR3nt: TGTGCCAGTAGTACCCGGGACCTCTTCAATGAGCAGTTCTTC

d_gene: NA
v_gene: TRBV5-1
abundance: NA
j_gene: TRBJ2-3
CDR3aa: CASEAPGLDTQYF
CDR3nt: TGCGCCAGCGAGGCCCCGGGACTGGATACGCAGTATTTT

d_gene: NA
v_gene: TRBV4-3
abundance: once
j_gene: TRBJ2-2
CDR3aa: CASSQDLLNTGELFF
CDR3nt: TGCGCCAGCAGCCAAGATCTATTGAACACCGGGGAGCTGTTTTTT

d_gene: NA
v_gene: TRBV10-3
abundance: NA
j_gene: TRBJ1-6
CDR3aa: CAIKDSWGNSPLHF
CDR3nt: TGTGCCATCAAAGACAGTTGGGGGAATTCACCCCTCCACTTT

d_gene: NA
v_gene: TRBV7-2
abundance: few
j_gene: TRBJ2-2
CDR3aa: CASSTDFSRASTGELFF
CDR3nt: TGTGCCAGCAGCACAGATTTCTCTAGGGCGTCCACCGGGGAGCTGTTTTTT

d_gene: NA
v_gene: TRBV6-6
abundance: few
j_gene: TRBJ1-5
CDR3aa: CASNKFRAGSNQPQHF
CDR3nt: TGTGCCAGCAATAAATTCAGGGCCGGGAGCAATCAGCCCCAGCATTTT

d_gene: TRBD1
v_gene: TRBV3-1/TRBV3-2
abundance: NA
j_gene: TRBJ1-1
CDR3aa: CASSQVEGAGEAFF
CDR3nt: TGTGCCAGCAGCCAAGTTGAGGGGGCGGGTGAAGCTTTCTTT

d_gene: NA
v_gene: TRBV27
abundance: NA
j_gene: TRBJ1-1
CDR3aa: CASSFLTAFGGTEAFF
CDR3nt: TGTGCCAGCAGTTTCTTGACAGCTTTTGGTGGCACTGAAGCTTTCTTT

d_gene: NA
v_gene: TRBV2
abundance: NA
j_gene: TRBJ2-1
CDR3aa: CASSVGQTAYNEQFF
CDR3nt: TGTGCCAGCAGTGTTGGGCAGACCGCCTACAATGAGCAGTTCTTC

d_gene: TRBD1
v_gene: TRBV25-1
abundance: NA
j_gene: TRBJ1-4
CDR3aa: CTSSERGGTGANEKLFF
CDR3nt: TGTACCAGCAGTGAACGGGGGGGGACAGGGGCTAATGAAAAACTGTTTTTT

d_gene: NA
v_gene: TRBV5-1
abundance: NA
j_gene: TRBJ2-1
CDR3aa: CASSLSGYNEQFF
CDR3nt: TGCGCCAGCAGCCTGAGCGGTTACAATGAGCAGTTCTTC

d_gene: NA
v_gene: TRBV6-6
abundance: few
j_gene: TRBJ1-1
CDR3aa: CASRLTIDTEAFF
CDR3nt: TGTGCCAGCAGGCTGACCATAGACACTGAAGCTTTCTTT

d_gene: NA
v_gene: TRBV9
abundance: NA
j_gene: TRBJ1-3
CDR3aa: CASSLGQSQGIGNTIYF
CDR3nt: TGTGCCAGCAGCCTGGGGCAATCCCAGGGGATTGGAAACACCATATATTTT

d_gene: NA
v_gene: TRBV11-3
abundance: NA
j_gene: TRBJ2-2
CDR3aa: CASRGSGELFF
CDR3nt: TGTGCCTCACGAGGGTCCGGGGAGCTGTTTTTT

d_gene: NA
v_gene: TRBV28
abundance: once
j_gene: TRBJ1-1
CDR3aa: CASSFTGTTNTEAFF
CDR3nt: TGTGCCAGCAGCTTTACCGGGACAACCAACACTGAAGCTTTCTTT

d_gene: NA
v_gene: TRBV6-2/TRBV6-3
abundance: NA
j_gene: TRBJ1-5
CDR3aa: CASRPQGNQPQHF
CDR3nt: TGTGCCAGCAGACCTCAGGGAAATCAGCCCCAGCATTTT

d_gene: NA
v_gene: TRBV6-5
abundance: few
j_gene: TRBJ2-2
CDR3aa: CASKLTLGGAGELFF
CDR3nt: TGTGCCAGCAAATTGACCCTAGGGGGTGCCGGGGAGCTGTTTTTT

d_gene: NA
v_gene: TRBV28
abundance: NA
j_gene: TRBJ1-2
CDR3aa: CASSPSHGYTF
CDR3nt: TGTGCCAGCAGCCCGTCCCATGGCTACACCTTC

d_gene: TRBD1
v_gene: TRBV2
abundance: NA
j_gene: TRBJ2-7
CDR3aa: CASVPDRGGIYEQYF
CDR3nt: TGTGCCAGCGTCCCCGACAGGGGGGGAATCTACGAGCAGTACTTC